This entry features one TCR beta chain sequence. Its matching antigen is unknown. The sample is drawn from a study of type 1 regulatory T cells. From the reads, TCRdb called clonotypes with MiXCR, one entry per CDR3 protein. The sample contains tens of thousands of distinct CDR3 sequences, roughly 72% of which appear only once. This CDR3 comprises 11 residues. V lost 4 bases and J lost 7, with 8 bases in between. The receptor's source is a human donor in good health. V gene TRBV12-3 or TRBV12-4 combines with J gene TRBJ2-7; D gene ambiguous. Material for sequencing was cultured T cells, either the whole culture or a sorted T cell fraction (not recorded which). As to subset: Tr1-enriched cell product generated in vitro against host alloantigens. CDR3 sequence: CASSSWEEQYF. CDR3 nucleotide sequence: TGTGCCAGCAGTTCATGGGAAGAGCAGTACTTC.